These 9 T cell receptor beta chains came from one sample sequenced in a study of blood T cell repertoires in COVID-19 (dated by TCRdb to the early 2020s). Library method: the immunoSEQ multiplex PCR assay. TCRdb holds this immuneACCESS table with in-frame rearrangements only. Some clones are missing; in checked studies, unresolved V genes explain under half, and the rest has no known cause. The sample records roughly 94,000 clones, around 83% of which are singletons. The ten largest make up approximately 25% of the sample. What was sequenced was peripheral blood. Receptors were obtained from a man aged 55-75 years with acute or convalescent COVID-19.

The chain is built from TRBV12-3 or TRBV12-4 and TRBJ1-1; D is perhaps TRBD1 (6 bases). V dropped 5 bases and J dropped 4 bases, with 11 bases sitting between them. The CDR3 length is 13 residues. The CDR3: CASSPRGATEAFF. DNA of the CDR3: TGTGCCAGCAGTCCGCGGGGGGCCACTGAAGCTTTCTTT.

The V gene is TRBV18, the J gene TRBJ1-5; 11 bases match TRBD1. The CDR3 is 17 residues long. The germline gives CDR1 KGHSH, CDR2 LQKENI. The V segment lost 3 bases and the J segment 2 bases; nucleotides outside the gene matches: 6. The CDR3 loop reads CASSPRDRGSGNQPQHF. The CDR3 DNA reads as TGTGCCAGCTCACCTAGGGACAGGGGGAGTGGCAATCAGCCCCAGCATTTT.

V usage is TRBV7-2 and J usage is TRBJ2-3; D unresolved. Between the trimmed V and J ends, which lost 2 bases and 1 base, there was a span of 7 bases. The CDR3 has 14 amino acids. Germline V lookup: CDR1 SGHTA, CDR2 FQGNSA. CDR3 sequence reads: CASSLMAGTDTQYF. The CDR3 DNA reads as TGTGCCAGCAGCTTAATGGCAGGCACAGATACGCAGTATTTT.

The gene calls are TRBV27 and TRBJ2-1; 8 nucleotides match TRBD1. Germline trimming cut 6 bases from V and 8 bases from J; bases unmatched to any gene: 12. This CDR3 has 15 amino acids. Germline loops: CDR1 MNHEY, CDR2 SMNVEV (reference sequence). The chain's CDR3 is CASSPLGQGRHEQFF. DNA of the CDR3: TGTGCCAGCAGCCCCCTTGGACAGGGTCGGCATGAGCAGTTCTTC.

The chain is built from TRBV18 and TRBJ2-2; no firm D call. The germline V gene encodes CDR1 KGHSH and CDR2 LQKENI. This CDR3 contains 14 residues. The ends were cut back, 5 bases at V and 4 bases at J, with 11 bases in the middle. CDR3 nucleotides: TGTGCCAGCTCATCTGGTAGAGCCACCGGGGAGCTGTTTTTT. Translating it yields CASSSGRATGELFF.

The chain has TRBV5-6 and TRBJ1-1; 8 positions agree with TRBD1. J was trimmed by 5 bases and V by 6 bases; bases with no gene match: 21. The CDR3 runs to 18 residues. Germline values: CDR1 SGHDT, CDR2 YYEEEE. Here the CDR3 DNA reads TGTGCCAGCACCCCAAGTGGGCGACAGGGGACCCTGAGGACTGAAGCTTTCTTT. Translating gives CASTPSGRQGTLRTEAFF.

The CDR3 spells CASSTTVYQPQHF. The DNA for the CDR3 is TGTGCCAGCAGCACGACAGTTTATCAGCCCCAGCATTTT. The V gene is TRBV7-2, the J gene TRBJ1-5; maybe TRBD1 (5 bases). The CDR3 sequence is 13 residues long. V was cut by 5 bases and J by 5 bases, with 10 bases left in between. Germline V gene data show CDR1 as SGHTA and CDR2 as FQGNSA.

The chain couples TRBV27 to TRBJ2-1, with 7 nucleotides matching TRBD2. V lost 4 bases, J lost 10 bases, and 10 bases stayed unmatched. This CDR3 has 14 amino acids. In germline, CDR1 is MNHEY, CDR2 SMNVEV (reference sequence). The DNA for the CDR3 is TGTGCCAGCAGTTCCAGACTAGCTGCAATGGAGCAGTTCTTC. Residues: CASSSRLAAMEQFF.

This clone was detected a few times. The chain has TRBV28 and TRBJ1-2; a weak D match, TRBD1 (6 bases). The CDR3 is made up of 13 amino acids. V was trimmed by 3 bases and J by 5 bases, leaving 10 bases between them. The germline V gene encodes CDR1 MDHEN and CDR2 SYDVKM. The CDR3 DNA sequence: TGTGCCAGCAGTTTTGGACAGCAATATGGCTACACCTTC. Translated: CASSFGQQYGYTF.